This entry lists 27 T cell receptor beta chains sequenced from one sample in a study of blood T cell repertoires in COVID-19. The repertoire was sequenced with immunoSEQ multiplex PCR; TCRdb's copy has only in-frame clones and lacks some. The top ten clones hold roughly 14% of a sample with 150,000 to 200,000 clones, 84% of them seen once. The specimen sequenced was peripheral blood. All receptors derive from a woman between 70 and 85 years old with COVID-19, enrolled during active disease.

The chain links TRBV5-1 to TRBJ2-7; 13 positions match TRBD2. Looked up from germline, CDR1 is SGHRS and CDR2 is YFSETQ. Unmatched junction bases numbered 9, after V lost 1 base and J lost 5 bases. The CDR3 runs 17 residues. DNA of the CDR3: TGCGCCAGCAGCTTGCAGACTAGCGGGGGGAAAACCGACGAGCAGTACTTC. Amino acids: CASSLQTSGGKTDEQYF.

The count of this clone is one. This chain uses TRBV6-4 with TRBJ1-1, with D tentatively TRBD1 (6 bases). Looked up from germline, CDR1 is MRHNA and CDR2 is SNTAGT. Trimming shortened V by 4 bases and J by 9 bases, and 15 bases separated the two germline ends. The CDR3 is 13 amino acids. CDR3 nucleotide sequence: TGTGCCAGCAGTGCGGACAGAGGACGAAAAGCTTTCTTT. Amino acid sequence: CASSADRGRKAFF.

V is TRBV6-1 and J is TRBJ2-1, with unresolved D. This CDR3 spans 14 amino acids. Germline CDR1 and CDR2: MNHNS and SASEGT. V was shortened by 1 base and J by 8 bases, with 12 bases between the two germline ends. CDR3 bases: TGTGCCAGCAGTGAAGGGCCGACATGGTATGAGCAGTTCTTC. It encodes CASSEGPTWYEQFF.

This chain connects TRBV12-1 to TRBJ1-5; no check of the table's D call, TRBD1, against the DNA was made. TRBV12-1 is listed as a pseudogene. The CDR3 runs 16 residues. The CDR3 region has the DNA TGTGCCAGCAGCTTGATGGACAGGCGAAGCAATCAGCCCCAGCATTTT. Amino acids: CASSLMDRRSNQPQHF.

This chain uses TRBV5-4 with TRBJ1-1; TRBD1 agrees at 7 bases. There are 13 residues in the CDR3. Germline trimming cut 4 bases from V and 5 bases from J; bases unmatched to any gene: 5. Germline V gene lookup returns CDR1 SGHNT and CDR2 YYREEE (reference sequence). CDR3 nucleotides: TGTGCCAGCAGCCAGGGACAGCTTACTGAAGCTTTCTTT. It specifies CASSQGQLTEAFF. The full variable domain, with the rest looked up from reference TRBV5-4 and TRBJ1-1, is ETGVTQSPTHLIKTRGQQVTLRCSSQSGHNTVSWYQQALGQGPQFIFQYYREEENGRGNFPPRFSGLQFPNYSSELNVNALELDDSALYLCASSQGQLTEAFFGQGTRLTVV.

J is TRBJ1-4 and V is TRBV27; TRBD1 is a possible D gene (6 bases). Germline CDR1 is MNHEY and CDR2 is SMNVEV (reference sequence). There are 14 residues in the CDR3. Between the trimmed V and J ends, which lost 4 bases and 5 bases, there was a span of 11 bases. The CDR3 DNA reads TGTGCCAGCAGTTATCAGGGGCAGAATGAAAAACTGTTTTTT. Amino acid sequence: CASSYQGQNEKLFF.

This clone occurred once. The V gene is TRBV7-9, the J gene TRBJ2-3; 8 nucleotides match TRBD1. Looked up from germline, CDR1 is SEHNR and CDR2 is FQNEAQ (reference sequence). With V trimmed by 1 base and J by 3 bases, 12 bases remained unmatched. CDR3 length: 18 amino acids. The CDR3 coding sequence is TGTGCCAGCAGCTTAGGATCGAGAGGACAGGGCGCGACAGATACGCAGTATTTT. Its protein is CASSLGSRGQGATDTQYF.

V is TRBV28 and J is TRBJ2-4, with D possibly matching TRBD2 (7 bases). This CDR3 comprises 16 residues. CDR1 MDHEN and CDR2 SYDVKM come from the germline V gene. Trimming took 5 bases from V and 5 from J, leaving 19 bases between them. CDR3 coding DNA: TGTGCCAGCAGTCCGGGGGGCGGGCAGGGAGAAAACATTCAGTACTTC. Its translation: CASSPGGGQGENIQYF.

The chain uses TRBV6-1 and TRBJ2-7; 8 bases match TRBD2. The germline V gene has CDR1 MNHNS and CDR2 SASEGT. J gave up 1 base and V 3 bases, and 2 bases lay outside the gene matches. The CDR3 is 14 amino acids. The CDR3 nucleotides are TGTGCCAGCAGTGAGAGCGGGGGATCCTACGAGCAGTACGTC. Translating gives CASSESGGSYEQYV.

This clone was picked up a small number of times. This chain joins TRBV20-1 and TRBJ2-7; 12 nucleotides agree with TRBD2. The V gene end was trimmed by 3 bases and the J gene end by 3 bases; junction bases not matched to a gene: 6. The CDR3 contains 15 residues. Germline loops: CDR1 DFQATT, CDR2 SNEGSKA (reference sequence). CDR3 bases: TGCAGTGCTAGTCGACTAGCGGGAGTTTACTACGAGCAGTACTTC. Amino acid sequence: CSASRLAGVYYEQYF.

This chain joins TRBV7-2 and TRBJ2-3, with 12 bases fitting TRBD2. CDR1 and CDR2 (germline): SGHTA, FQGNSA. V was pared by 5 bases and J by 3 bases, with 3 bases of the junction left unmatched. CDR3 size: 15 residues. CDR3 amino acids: CASSETSGSTDTQYF. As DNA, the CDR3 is TGTGCCAGCAGCGAGACTAGCGGGAGTACAGATACGCAGTATTTT.

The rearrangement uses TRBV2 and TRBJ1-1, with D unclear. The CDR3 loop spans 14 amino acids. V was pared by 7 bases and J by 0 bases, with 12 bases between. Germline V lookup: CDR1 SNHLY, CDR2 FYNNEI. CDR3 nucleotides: TGTGCCAGCACCCACTCCGGGGTGAACACTGAAGCTTTCTTT. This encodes CASTHSGVNTEAFF.

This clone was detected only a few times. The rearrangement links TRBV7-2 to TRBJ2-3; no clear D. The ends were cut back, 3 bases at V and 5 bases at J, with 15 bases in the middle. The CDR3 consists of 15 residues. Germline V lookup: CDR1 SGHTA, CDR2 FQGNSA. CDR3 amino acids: CASSFSHYLGDTQYF. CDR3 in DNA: TGTGCCAGCAGCTTTAGCCACTATCTTGGAGATACGCAGTATTTT. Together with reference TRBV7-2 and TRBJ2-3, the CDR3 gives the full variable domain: GAGVSQSPSNKVTEKGKDVELRCDPISGHTALYWYRQSLGQGLEFLIYFQGNSAPDKSGLPSDRFSAERTGGSVSTLTIQRTQQEDSAVYLCASSFSHYLGDTQYFGPGTRLTVL.

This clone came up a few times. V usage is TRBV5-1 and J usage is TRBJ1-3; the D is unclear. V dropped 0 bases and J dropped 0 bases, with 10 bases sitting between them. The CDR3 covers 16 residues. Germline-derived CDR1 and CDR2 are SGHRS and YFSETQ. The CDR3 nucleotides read TGCGCCAGCAGCTTGGAGCCCCCCTTCTCTGGAAACACCATATATTTT. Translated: CASSLEPPFSGNTIYF.

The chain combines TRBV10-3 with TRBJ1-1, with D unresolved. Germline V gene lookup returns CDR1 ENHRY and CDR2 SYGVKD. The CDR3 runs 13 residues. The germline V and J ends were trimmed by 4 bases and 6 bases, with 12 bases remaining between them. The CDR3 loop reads CAISVYREAEAFF. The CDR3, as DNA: TGTGCCATCAGTGTCTACCGTGAAGCTGAAGCTTTCTTT.

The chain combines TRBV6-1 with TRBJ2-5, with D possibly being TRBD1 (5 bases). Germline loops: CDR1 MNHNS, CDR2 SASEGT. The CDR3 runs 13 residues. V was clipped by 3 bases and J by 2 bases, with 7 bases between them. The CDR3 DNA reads TGTGCCAGCAGTGAGACAGAACAAGAGACCCAGTACTTC. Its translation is CASSETEQETQYF.

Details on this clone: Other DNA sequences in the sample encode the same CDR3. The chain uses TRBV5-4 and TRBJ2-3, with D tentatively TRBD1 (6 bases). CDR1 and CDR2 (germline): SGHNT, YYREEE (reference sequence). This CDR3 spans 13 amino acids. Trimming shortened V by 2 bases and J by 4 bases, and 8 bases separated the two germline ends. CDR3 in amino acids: CASSLQGADTQYF. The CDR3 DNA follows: TGTGCCAGCAGCTTACAGGGAGCAGATACGCAGTATTTT.

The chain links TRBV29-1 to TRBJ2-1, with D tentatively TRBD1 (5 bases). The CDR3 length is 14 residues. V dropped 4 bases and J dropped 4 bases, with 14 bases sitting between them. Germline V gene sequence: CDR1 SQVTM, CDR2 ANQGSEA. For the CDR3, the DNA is TGCAGCGTTGTTTTTGGGGCGAGATACAATGAGCAGTTCTTC. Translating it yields CSVVFGARYNEQFF.

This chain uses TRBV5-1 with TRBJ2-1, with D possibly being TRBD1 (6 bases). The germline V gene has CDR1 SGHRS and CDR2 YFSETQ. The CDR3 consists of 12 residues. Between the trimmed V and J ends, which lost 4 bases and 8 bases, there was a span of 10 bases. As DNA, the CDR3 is TGCGCCAGCAGCAACAGGGCCGATGAGCAGTTCTTC. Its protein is CASSNRADEQFF.

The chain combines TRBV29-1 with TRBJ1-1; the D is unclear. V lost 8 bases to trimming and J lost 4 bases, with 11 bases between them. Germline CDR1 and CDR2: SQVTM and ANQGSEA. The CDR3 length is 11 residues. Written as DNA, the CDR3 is TGCAGCTTAAAAGCAGGCACTGAAGCTTTCTTT. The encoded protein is CSLKAGTEAFF. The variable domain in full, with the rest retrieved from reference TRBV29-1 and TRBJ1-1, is SAVISQKPSRDICQRGTSLTIQCQVDSQVTMMFWYRQQPGQSLTLIATANQGSEATYESGFVIDKFPISRPNLTFSTLTVSNMSPEDSSIYLCSLKAGTEAFFGQGTRLTVV.

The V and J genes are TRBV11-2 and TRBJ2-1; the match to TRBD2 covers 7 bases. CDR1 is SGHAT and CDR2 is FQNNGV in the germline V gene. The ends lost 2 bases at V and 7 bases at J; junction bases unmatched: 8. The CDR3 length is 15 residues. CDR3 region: CASSLTGLVGNEQFF. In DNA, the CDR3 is TGTGCCAGCAGCTTAACAGGACTAGTCGGGAATGAGCAGTTCTTC. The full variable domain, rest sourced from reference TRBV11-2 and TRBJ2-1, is EAGVAQSPRYKIIEKRQSVAFWCNPISGHATLYWYQQILGQGPKLLIQFQNNGVVDDSQLPKDRFSAERLKGVDSTLKIQPAKLEDSAVYLCASSLTGLVGNEQFFGPGTRLTVL.

This CDR3 reads CASSQGGQPYNSPLHF. The CDR3, as DNA: TGCGCCAGCAGCCAAGGGGGACAGCCATATAATTCACCCCTCCACTTT. This chain uses TRBV4-1 with TRBJ1-6; 7 nucleotides line up with TRBD1. The germline gives CDR1 MGHRA, CDR2 YSYEKL. V gave up 1 base and J gave up 4 bases; unmatched junction bases: 4. This CDR3 is 16 amino acids long.

CDR3 bases: TGTGCCAGCAGGGGACAGGGGTTTAATTCACCCCTCCACTTT. Translated: CASRGQGFNSPLHF. The chain recombines TRBV6-5 with TRBJ1-6; 10 bases are a match to TRBD1. Germline assignment: CDR1 MNHEY and CDR2 SVGAGI. Trimming cost V 6 bases and J 6 bases; bases outside gene matches: 2. The CDR3 is 14 residues long.

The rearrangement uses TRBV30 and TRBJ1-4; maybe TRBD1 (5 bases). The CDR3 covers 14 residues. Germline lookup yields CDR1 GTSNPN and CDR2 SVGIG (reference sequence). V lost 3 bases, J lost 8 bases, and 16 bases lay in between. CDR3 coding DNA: TGTGCCTGGAGGGTTAAGGGGATTGTGGAAAAACTGTTTTTT. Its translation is CAWRVKGIVEKLFF.

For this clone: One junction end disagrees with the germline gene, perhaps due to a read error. CDR3 sequence reads: CASSLDRGHEQYF. CDR3 nucleotides: TGTGCTAGCAGTCTGGACAGGGGCCACGAGCAGTACTTC. The V and J genes are TRBV7-7 and TRBJ2-7; the match to TRBD1 covers 9 bases. This CDR3 is 13 amino acids long. Germline V gene data show CDR1 as SSHAT and CDR2 as FNYEAQ (reference sequence).

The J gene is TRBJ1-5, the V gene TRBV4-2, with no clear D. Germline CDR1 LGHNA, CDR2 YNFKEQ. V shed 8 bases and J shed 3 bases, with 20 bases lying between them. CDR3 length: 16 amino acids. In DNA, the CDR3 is TGTGCCAGCTGCATCGAGTGGAGGAGCCACAATCAGCCCCAGCATTTT. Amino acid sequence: CASCIEWRSHNQPQHF.

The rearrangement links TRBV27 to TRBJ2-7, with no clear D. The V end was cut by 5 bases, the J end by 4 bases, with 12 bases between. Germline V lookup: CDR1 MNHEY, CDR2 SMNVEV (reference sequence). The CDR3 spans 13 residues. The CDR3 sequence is CASSPYGSYEQYV. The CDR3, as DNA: TGTGCCAGCAGTCCCTACGGTAGTTACGAGCAGTACGTC.